This TCR beta chain was retrieved from a study of naive and memory T cell subsets. Study-wide points: Especially in CD8 cells, naive repertoires contained a few larger clonotypes, possibly CD45RA-re-expressing memory cells. TCR counts from RNA may reflect activation-linked expression changes.

This clonotype occurred a few times. Its antigen is not known. Both TRBC1 and TRBC2 were covered by a beta constant-region primer of two equimolar oligonucleotides. Ligated cDNA was amplified by four rounds of PCR with nested alpha and beta constant-region primers and SP2. TCRdb reprocessed the UMI-ligation and nested PCR reads via MiXCR and lists one record per CDR3 protein. Of approximately 150,000 distinct CDR3 sequences listed, approximately 18% are singletons. After the first PCR, alpha and beta chain libraries were processed separately. CDR3 length equals 15 residues. Germline V CDR1 and CDR2: SEHNR, FQNEAQ (reference sequence). V was clipped by 4 bases and J by 4 bases; unmatched bases: 7.

Input material: naive CD8+ T cells from blood. The receptor's source is a human donor in good health. The genes are TRBV7-9 and TRBJ2-3; 8 positions agree with TRBD2. The CDR3 reads CASSSMSGSADTQYF. CDR3 in DNA: TGTGCCAGCAGCTCCATGAGCGGGAGCGCAGATACGCAGTATTTT.